Below, 9 T cell receptor beta chains from the same sample are listed, as sequenced in a study of blood T cell repertoires in COVID-19. The data were produced by immunoSEQ multiplex PCR, yet TCRdb's version contains in-frame clones alone and is incomplete. In the table there are tens of thousands of clones, about 92% of which are singletons. The specimen sequenced was peripheral blood. The source of these receptors is a man between 50 and 59 years old with acute or convalescent COVID-19.

The rearrangement joins TRBV10-1 to TRBJ2-1; the match to TRBD1 covers 9 bases. V shed 10 bases and J 7 bases; nucleotides not matched to a gene: 8. Germline CDR1 reads WNHNN; CDR2 reads SYGVQD (reference sequence). This CDR3 has 13 residues. CDR3 sequence reads: CAIAQDRGNEQFF. In nucleotides, the CDR3 is TGCGCCATAGCTCAGGACAGGGGAAATGAGCAGTTCTTC.

The CDR3 loop is CAAGGPGVQETQYF. The CDR3 coding sequence is TGTGCCGCGGGGGGGCCAGGCGTCCAAGAGACCCAGTACTTC. This sequence joins TRBV6-5 and TRBJ2-5; 9 bases align to TRBD2. The CDR3 totals 14 residues. Germline-derived CDR1 and CDR2 are MNHEY and SVGAGI. V gave up 11 bases and J gave up 1 base; unmatched junction bases: 8.

The chain is built from TRBV28 and TRBJ2-2; perhaps TRBD1 as D (6 bases). This CDR3 has 15 amino acids. V dropped 1 base and J dropped 7 bases, with 13 bases sitting between them. Germline V lookup: CDR1 MDHEN, CDR2 SYDVKM. The CDR3 DNA is TGTGCCAGCAGTTTATCCCCACAGGGCTTCGGGGAGCTGTTTTTT. Translated: CASSLSPQGFGELFF.

The gene calls are TRBV18 and TRBJ2-2, with a weak D call TRBD1 (6 bases). Trimming took 2 bases from V and 2 from J, leaving 12 bases between them. Germline V gene sequence: CDR1 KGHSH, CDR2 LQKENI. The CDR3 is 16 amino acids. The CDR3 nucleotides are TGTGCCAGCTCACCAAGGGGACAAGCAAACACCGGGGAGCTGTTTTTT. Protein: CASSPRGQANTGELFF.

The rearrangement joins TRBV5-6 to TRBJ1-3, with 8 nucleotides matching TRBD1. Germline values: CDR1 SGHDT, CDR2 YYEEEE. The CDR3 consists of 16 residues. J lost 4 bases, V lost 5 bases, and 11 bases had no gene match. The CDR3 DNA reads TGTGCCAGCAGTTCCTCCCTGACAGGGGAAGGAAACACCATATATTTT. Protein: CASSSSLTGEGNTIYF.

This chain uses TRBV21-1 with TRBJ1-2; the D call TRBD1 from the table was never checked on the DNA. TRBV21-1 is termed a pseudogene. The CDR3 covers 15 residues. CDR3 sequence reads: CASSKRRQGIFGYTF. DNA of the CDR3: TGTGCCAGCAGCAAACGAAGGCAGGGGATCTTTGGCTACACCTTC.

The chain is built from TRBV7-9 and TRBJ2-5, with D tentatively TRBD1 (5 bases). Trimming stripped 3 bases from V and 1 base from J, with 6 bases between. The CDR3 loop spans 13 amino acids. Germline-derived CDR1 and CDR2 are SEHNR and FQNEAQ (reference sequence). CDR3 in amino acids: CASSFRVQETQYF. Here the CDR3 DNA reads TGTGCCAGCAGCTTCAGGGTCCAAGAGACCCAGTACTTC.

This chain uses TRBV20-1 with TRBJ2-1, with TRBD2 matching over 11 bases. The trim removed 3 bases at V and 6 bases at J, leaving 4 bases unmatched. CDR1 and CDR2 from the germline V gene are DFQATT and SNEGSKA (reference sequence). The CDR3 length is 14 residues. The CDR3 here is CSASRLAGLNEQFF. As DNA, the CDR3 is TGCAGTGCTAGTAGACTAGCGGGACTCAATGAGCAGTTCTTC.

The rearrangement joins TRBV7-2 to TRBJ2-4, with 13 bases fitting TRBD2. The CDR3 contains 19 residues. V dropped 4 bases and J dropped 0; count of bases not matched to a gene: 9. Germline V gives CDR1 SGHTA, CDR2 FQGNSA. CDR3 in DNA: TGTGCCAGCAGCTCCAGACTAGCGGGAGGACCGCTAGCCAAAAACATTCAGTACTTC. Translation: CASSSRLAGGPLAKNIQYF.